These 17 T cell receptor beta chains share one sample of origin, sequenced in a study of T cells in tuberculosis (dated by TCRdb to the late 2010s). The method was the immunoSEQ multiplex PCR assay. TCRdb provides this immuneACCESS table in a form limited to in-frame rearrangements. Some clones are lacking; in checked studies, under half of them reflect an unresolved V gene, and why the rest are absent is not known. This sample has 70,000 to 95,000 clones in its table, and approximately 91% of those were observed once. Approximately 2% of the sample comes from the top ten. PBMC were thawed, rested overnight, stained with a GMM-loaded CD1B tetramer, a Live/Dead dye and anti-CD3, and then sorted on a FACS Aria II. C32 glucose monomycolate purified from Rhodococcus equi was loaded onto CD1B tetramers. The sequencing input was CD1b-GMM tetramer-negative cells sorted from PBMCs. Reading the label with the study, this specimen's cell subset or site is: T cells not binding CD1B-GMM tetramer, sorted from same donor. The receptors come from an adult woman with latent tuberculosis.

This clone was detected only once. This rearrangement joins TRBV6-5 to TRBJ1-2; 8 bases agree with TRBD1. V lost 6 bases to trimming and J lost 4 bases; unmatched junction nucleotides: 7. The CDR3 sequence is 14 residues long. Per germline, CDR1 MNHEY and CDR2 SVGAGI. DNA of the CDR3: TGTGCCAGCAGGCTTACAGGGGGTGTCTATGGCTACACCTTC. Amino acids: CASRLTGGVYGYTF.

The genes are TRBV6-1 and TRBJ1-1; D possibly corresponds to TRBD1 (6 bases). The CDR3 sequence is 14 residues long. Trimming took off 8 bases at V and 4 bases at J, with 17 bases between the two ends. CDR1 and CDR2 (germline): MNHNS, SASEGT. CDR3 bases: TGTGCCAGCGTAAGTCCAGGGGTCTCCACTGAAGCTTTCTTT. This encodes CASVSPGVSTEAFF.

This chain connects TRBV19 to TRBJ2-2; 7 nucleotides line up with TRBD1. V lost 4 bases and J lost 8; bases outside the gene matches: 4. The CDR3 has 13 residues. CDR1 LNHDA and CDR2 SQIVND come from the germline V gene (reference sequence). This CDR3 reads CASSRQGSGELFF. The CDR3 DNA reads as TGTGCCAGTAGTAGACAGGGATCAGGGGAGCTGTTTTTT.

This sequence joins TRBV5-1 and TRBJ2-6; 8 bases agree with TRBD1. Germline loops: CDR1 SGHRS, CDR2 YFSETQ. J was trimmed by 2 bases and V by 5 bases; bases with no gene match: 12. The CDR3 has 18 amino acids. CDR3 DNA sequence: TGCGCCAGCAGTCAAATTGGACAGGGAGGAACTGGGGCCAACGTCCTGACTTTC. Its protein is CASSQIGQGGTGANVLTF.

The count of this clone is one. J is TRBJ1-5 and V is TRBV7-6; the D gene is possibly TRBD1 (5 bases). Trimming left V 1 base short and J 5 bases short, with 6 bases between. The CDR3 loop spans 13 amino acids. Germline-derived CDR1 and CDR2 are SGHVS and FNYEAQ. The CDR3 spells CASSLGRDQPQHF. CDR3 nucleotides: TGTGCCAGCAGCTTAGGCAGGGATCAGCCCCAGCATTTT.

The chain joins TRBV5-6 to TRBJ2-5; D gene uncertain. This CDR3 region has 11 residues. Germline values: CDR1 SGHDT, CDR2 YYEEEE. Trimming stripped 4 bases from V and 2 bases from J, with 3 bases between. The CDR3 protein is CASSVQETQYF. CDR3 coding DNA: TGTGCCAGCAGCGTACAAGAGACCCAGTACTTC. Looking up the rest from reference TRBV5-6 and TRBJ2-5 gives the full variable domain: DAGVTQSPTHLIKTRGQQVTLRCSPKSGHDTVSWYQQALGQGPQFIFQYYEEEERQRGNFPDRFSGHQFPNYSSELNVNALLLGDSALYLCASSVQETQYFGPGTRLLVL.

In this sample, this clone turned up once. The chain is built from TRBV13 and TRBJ2-1; the match to TRBD2 covers 15 bases. Germline V gene lookup returns CDR1 PRHDT and CDR2 FYEKMQ (reference sequence). Trimming cost V 4 bases and J 15 bases; bases outside gene matches: 7. The CDR3 is 14 amino acids. For the CDR3, the DNA is TGTGCCAGCAGCTCGGGACTAGCGGGGGGTCCGCGGTTCTTC. Translation gives CASSSGLAGGPRFF.

The chain combines TRBV6-6 with TRBJ2-1, with TRBD2 identical over 8 bases. V dropped 7 bases and J dropped 1; count of bases not matched to a gene: 9. The CDR3 runs to 16 residues. Germline V gene sequence: CDR1 MNHNY, CDR2 SVGAGI (reference sequence). Written as DNA, the CDR3 is TGTGCCAGCACCTGGGGGGCGGGGGGTTCCTACAATGAGCAGTTCTTC. It translates to CASTWGAGGSYNEQFF.

The CDR3 protein is CASSNRTSGYEQYF. Written as DNA, the CDR3 is TGTGCCAGCAGCAACCGGACTAGCGGGTACGAGCAGTACTTC. The J gene is TRBJ2-7, the V gene TRBV5-4, with 11 positions matching TRBD2. The germline V gene has CDR1 SGHNT and CDR2 YYREEE (reference sequence). This CDR3 has 14 residues. Germline trimming cut 4 bases from V and 4 bases from J; bases unmatched to any gene: 4.

This chain uses TRBV5-1 with TRBJ2-7, with TRBD1 identical over 8 bases. The CDR3 covers 16 residues. V shed 4 bases, J shed 3 bases, and the junction held 12 bases outside the gene matches. Germline V gene lookup returns CDR1 SGHRS and CDR2 YFSETQ. CDR3 amino acids: CASSPRGRQPYYEQYF. As DNA, the CDR3 is TGCGCCAGCAGCCCCAGGGGGCGCCAACCTTACTACGAGCAGTACTTC.

The chain carries TRBV10-3 and TRBJ2-2; 9 bases match TRBD2. This CDR3 comprises 16 residues. CDR1 and CDR2 (germline): ENHRY, SYGVKD. V shed 6 bases and J 5 bases; nucleotides not matched to a gene: 10. The CDR3 loop is CAIRASGLARTGELFF. DNA for the CDR3: TGTGCCATCAGAGCATCGGGACTAGCAAGAACCGGGGAGCTGTTTTTT.

This rearrangement joins TRBV19 to TRBJ2-7; D gene uncertain. The CDR3 is made up of 15 amino acids. From germline, CDR1 is LNHDA and CDR2 SQIVND (reference sequence). The V gene lost 2 bases and the J gene lost 5 bases, with 16 bases spanning the gap. The CDR3 region has the DNA TGTGCCAGTAGTATATTAACAGATGGTTCCAACGAGCAGTACTTC. Protein: CASSILTDGSNEQYF.

The chain carries TRBV18 and TRBJ1-2; 8 nucleotides match TRBD1. Germline V CDR1 and CDR2: KGHSH, LQKENI. The V segment lost 3 bases and the J segment 6 bases; nucleotides outside the gene matches: 9. The CDR3 totals 15 residues. In DNA form, the CDR3 reads TGTGCCAGCTCACCGCGGACAGGGAAGGGCGATGGCTACACCTTC. It is translated as CASSPRTGKGDGYTF.

The chain recombines TRBV6-1 with TRBJ2-1; 9 bases match TRBD2. CDR1 is MNHNS, CDR2 SASEGT, per germline. J was trimmed by 9 bases and V by 4 bases; bases with no gene match: 16. This CDR3 comprises 17 residues. CDR3 coding DNA: TGTGCCAGCAGTGGAGACCTAGCGGGGACCCGATGGGGTGAGCAGTTCTTC. This encodes CASSGDLAGTRWGEQFF.

The DNA for the CDR3 is TGTGCCAGCAGCTCCGGGTTGGTCGGTGAAAAACTGTTTTTT. Residues: CASSSGLVGEKLFF. The chain links TRBV5-4 to TRBJ1-4; D call uncertain. The CDR3 has 14 residues. Germline-derived CDR1 and CDR2 are SGHNT and YYREEE (reference sequence). The V end was cut by 3 bases, the J end by 7 bases, with 13 bases between. Based on the CDR3 plus reference TRBV5-4 and TRBJ1-4, the full variable domain is ETGVTQSPTHLIKTRGQQVTLRCSSQSGHNTVSWYQQALGQGPQFIFQYYREEENGRGNFPPRFSGLQFPNYSSELNVNALELDDSALYLCASSSGLVGEKLFFGSGTQLSVL.

V usage is TRBV5-5 and J usage is TRBJ1-5; 7 bases are shared with TRBD1. The CDR3 contains 14 residues. Trimming cost V 2 bases and J 3 bases; bases outside gene matches: 2. The germline gives CDR1 SGHKS, CDR2 YYEKEE (reference sequence). In DNA form, the CDR3 reads TGTGCCAGCAGCTTTGGGACAGACAATCAGCCCCAGCATTTT. It specifies CASSFGTDNQPQHF. The full variable domain, its missing parts supplied by reference TRBV5-5 and TRBJ1-5, is DAGVTQSPTHLIKTRGQQVTLRCSPISGHKSVSWYQQVLGQGPQFIFQYYEKEERGRGNFPDRFSARQFPNYSSELNVNALLLGDSALYLCASSFGTDNQPQHFGDGTRLSIL.

The chain combines TRBV28 with TRBJ2-3, with 13 bases that match TRBD2. V was clipped by 6 bases and J by 2 bases; unmatched bases: 2. Germline V lookup: CDR1 MDHEN, CDR2 SYDVKM. The CDR3 totals 15 residues. The CDR3 coding sequence is TGTGCCAGCAGCGGACTAGCGGGAGACACAGATACGCAGTATTTT. Translating it yields CASSGLAGDTDTQYF.